This T cell receptor (beta chain) was identified during a study of blood T cells in healthy people across ages. Every donor gave 7.5 to 10 milliliters of peripheral blood. From germline, CDR1 is LGHNA and CDR2 YSLEER. Trimming removed 0 bases from V and 3 bases from J, with 12 bases in between. The CDR3 loop spans 16 amino acids. This clonotype was observed a few times. Its matching antigen is unknown. Study results and limitations: Per million T cells, TCR beta diversity dropped roughly linearly as age increased. What prevented conclusive comparison of naive and antigen-experienced cells was that PBMCs were unsorted.

For the second PCR, which ran for roughly 6 to 12 cycles, a sample-barcoded 5' primer and a J-beta primer mix were used. TCRdb reprocessed the 5' RACE reads via MiXCR and lists one record per CDR3 protein. The table has roughly 1.5 million distinct CDR3 sequences, approximately 43% seen once; the top ten hold about 3.8%. This sequence originates from a woman under 30 in good health. The chain has TRBV4-3 and TRBJ2-1, with D perhaps matching TRBD1 (5 bases). The material sequenced was blood. In DNA, the CDR3 is TGCGCCAGCAGCCAAGATCTGAACAGGTACTACAATGAGCAGTTCTTC. Translated, it gives CASSQDLNRYYNEQFF.